This T cell receptor beta chain was documented in a study of cytomegalovirus exposure and HLA in healthy donors. This CDR3 spans 14 amino acids. Looked up from germline, CDR1 is SGHNT and CDR2 is YYREEE (reference sequence). The ends were cut back, 4 bases at V and 4 bases at J, with 11 bases in the middle. Regarding this clone: The antigen remains unidentified.

Study-wide findings and caveats: An analysis was carried out at a later point. It showed that HLA-associated TCR beta chains were more clonally expanded than equally common non-associated chains. Earlier analysis found most TCR beta V segments productive about 87% or about 30% of the time.

This PCR relied on a set of 60 Vbeta primers and 13 Jbeta primers. This table comes from immunoSEQ multiplex PCR, and its TCRdb copy is limited to in-frame clones, with some not included. Here the sample spans 100,000 to 150,000 clones, about 76% being singletons. This chain links TRBV5-4 with TRBJ1-4; tentative D call: TRBD1 (5 bases). The clonotype was recovered from a man aged 18 to 35 in good health and CMV-seronegative. Source material: PBMCs. DNA for the CDR3: TGTGCCAGCAGCCGGGGGGGTTTTAATGAAAAACTGTTTTTT. Its protein is CASSRGGFNEKLFF.